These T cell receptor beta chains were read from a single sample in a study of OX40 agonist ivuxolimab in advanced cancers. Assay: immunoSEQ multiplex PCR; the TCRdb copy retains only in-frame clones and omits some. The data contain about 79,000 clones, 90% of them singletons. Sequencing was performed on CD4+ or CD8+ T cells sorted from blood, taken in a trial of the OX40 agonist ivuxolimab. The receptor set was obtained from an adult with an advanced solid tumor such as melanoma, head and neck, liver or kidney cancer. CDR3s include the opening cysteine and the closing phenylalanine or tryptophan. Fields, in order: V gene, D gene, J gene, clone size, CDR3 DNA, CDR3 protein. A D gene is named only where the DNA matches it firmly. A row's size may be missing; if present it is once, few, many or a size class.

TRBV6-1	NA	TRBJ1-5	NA	TGTGCCAGCAGTGTCCCGGGAGGAGGCAATCAGCCCCAGCATTTT	CASSVPGGGNQPQHF
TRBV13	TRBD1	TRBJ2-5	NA	TGTGCCAGCAGCCCATACAGGGGGCGCACTGAGACCCAGTACTTC	CASSPYRGRTETQYF
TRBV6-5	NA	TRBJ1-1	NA	TGTGCCAGCAGTTACTCACAGGGGAACACTGAAGCTTTCTTT	CASSYSQGNTEAFF
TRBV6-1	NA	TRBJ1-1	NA	TGTGCCAGCAGTGAACGGCGCCCTGAAGCTTTCTTT	CASSERRPEAFF
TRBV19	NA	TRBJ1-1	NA	TGTGCCAGTAGTATAGAAGGCAGGGGTCGGTTCGATGCTTTCTTT	CASSIEGRGRFDAFF
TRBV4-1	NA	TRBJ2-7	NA	TGCGCCAGCAGCCAAAACGGTGGCAGGAGGGACGAGCAGTACTTC	CASSQNGGRRDEQYF
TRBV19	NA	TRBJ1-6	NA	TGTGCCAGTAGCCAAGGACAGCTATCACCCCTCCACTTT	CASSQGQLSPLHF
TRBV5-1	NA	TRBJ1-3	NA	TGCGCTAGCAGCTTGGAGGGGCGGTTAGGAAACACCATATATTTT	CASSLEGRLGNTIYF
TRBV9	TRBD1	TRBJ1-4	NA	TGTGCCAGCAGCGCGGGACAGGGGGCTCGTAATGAAAAACTGTTTTTT	CASSAGQGARNEKLFF
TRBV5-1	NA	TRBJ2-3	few	TGCGCCAGCAGCTTTTTAAGGGGAGATACGCAGTATTTT	CASSFLRGDTQYF
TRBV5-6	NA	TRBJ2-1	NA	TGTGCCAGCAGTTGGTCAGGGGGGAGCTACAATGAGCAGTTCTTC	CASSWSGGSYNEQFF
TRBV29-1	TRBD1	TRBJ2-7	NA	TGCAGCGTCGCCGGGACAGAGGACTCCTACGAGCAGTACTTC	CSVAGTEDSYEQYF
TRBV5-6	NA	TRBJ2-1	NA	TGTGCCAGCAGCCCTGGACTCGGGGCGGGGGAGCAGTTCTTC	CASSPGLGAGEQFF
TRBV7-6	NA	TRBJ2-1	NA	TGTGCCAGCAGCCTCTCGTCCGGGGGAGGTGGTACAGAGCAGTTCTTC	CASSLSSGGGGTEQFF
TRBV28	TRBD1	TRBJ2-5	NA	TGTGCCAGCAGTCGGACAGGAACCCAAGAGACCCAGTACTTC	CASSRTGTQETQYF
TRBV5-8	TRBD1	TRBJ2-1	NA	TGTGCCAGCCCTGGACAGGCCCCCTACAATGAGCAGTTCTTC	CASPGQAPYNEQFF
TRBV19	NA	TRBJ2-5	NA	TGTGCCAGTAGTGGAACCGGGGTTAAAGAGACCCAGTACTTC	CASSGTGVKETQYF
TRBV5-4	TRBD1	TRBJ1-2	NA	TGTGCCAGCAGCTCGTTCGACAGGGACTATGGCTACACCTTC	CASSSFDRDYGYTF